A selection of T cell receptor beta chains follows, all from one sample in a study of Graves' ophthalmopathy and Graves' hyperthyroidism. TCRdb called the multiplex PCR reads again in MiXCR, with one record for every CDR3 protein. The sample consists of more than 1,000,000 distinct CDR3 sequences, around a third of them appearing once. The sample taken for sequencing was peripheral blood or thyroid tissue (not recorded which). The receptors come from an adult man with Graves' hyperthyroidism. The CDR3 runs from the conserved cysteine through the conserved F or W. The D gene is left open where the match is weak. Only part of the rows carry a size: once, few, many, or a class if the clone is expanded.

j_call clone_size v_call d_call cdr3_nt cdr3_aa
TRBJ1-2 NA TRBV6-5 NA TGTGCCAGCAGTTACTCGAGGCCCCGGGATTCCTATGGCTACACCTTC CASSYSRPRDSYGYTF
TRBJ2-7 NA TRBV9 NA TGTGCCAGCAGTTTTGGGAGGGGGGACTACGAGCAGTACTTC CASSFGRGDYEQYF
TRBJ1-6 many TRBV25-1 TRBD1 TGTGCCAGCAGTCAGGGGGCAGGGGGAAATTCACCCCTCCACTTT CASSQGAGGNSPLHF
TRBJ2-7 few TRBV6-5 NA TGTGCCAGCAGTACAGGGTCTCGGGGGATCTACGAGCAGTACTTC CASSTGSRGIYEQYF
TRBJ1-1 NA TRBV3-1 NA TGTGCCAGCAGCCTGGGATTCGTCTCTGAAGCTTTCTTT CASSLGFVSEAFF
TRBJ1-1 NA TRBV7-2 NA TGTGCCAGCAGCCCCACTAGCGGCTACAATGAAGCTTTCTTT CASSPTSGYNEAFF
TRBJ2-5 many TRBV12-3/TRBV12-4 NA TGTGCCAGCAGTCCAGGGTCCGGGGAGACCCAGTACTTC CASSPGSGETQYF
TRBJ2-6 NA TRBV5-1 NA TGCGCCAGCAGCTTAGACCCCCCGAGAGCCAACGTCCTGACTTTC CASSLDPPRANVLTF
TRBJ1-2 NA TRBV29-1 NA TGCAGCTCATACCAGGACATCCATGGCTACACCTTC CSSYQDIHGYTF
TRBJ2-5 few TRBV5-1 TRBD2 TGCGCCAGCAGCTTGGAGGGACTACTCCAAGAGACCCAGTACTTC CASSLEGLLQETQYF